This T cell receptor (beta chain) was identified during a study of blood T cells in healthy people across ages (dated by TCRdb to about 2015). Describing the broader study: In model experiments, template switching captured about one uniquely barcoded TCR beta cDNA molecule for every two T cells. Age-related changes in TCR beta repertoire diversity were measured in the study by deep sequencing normalized with unique cDNA molecular identifiers. The donors were divided into four age groups: young (average approximately 16 years), middle-aged (around 41), aged (around 67) and long-lived (roughly 88). To avoid experimental bias, donors of different ages were spread randomly across the sequencing lanes. For two donors (one aged 18 to 30 and one aged 80 or older), the study analyzed two additional independent replicas of 1 million unique cDNA reads from the same blood draw.

Remarks on this clonotype: Its antigen is unknown. Within one base of it there is no much larger clone, and no base qualities were kept.

CDR1 SGHNT and CDR2 YENEEA are derived from the germline V gene. Trimming removed 5 bases from V and 3 bases from J, leaving 17 bases between the germline ends. CDR3 length: 15 amino acids, cysteine to phenylalanine. Left in the record is the CDR3 DNA by itself, 45 bases read in frame from the first base. Libraries came from 5' RACE. The data were produced on an Illumina HiSeq 2500. A second PCR of roughly 7 to 12 cycles was performed with a sample-barcoded 5' primer and a J-beta primer mix. Each TCR beta cDNA molecule received a unique molecular identifier from a template-switch 5' adaptor carrying 12 random nucleotides. Each sample yielded at least 3 million CDR3-containing paired-end reads. First-strand cDNA synthesis was performed from all RNA using the Mint cDNA synthesis kit, with priming by a TRBC-specific oligonucleotide. Following uracil-DNA glycosylase treatment, a first 18-cycle PCR with universal primers M1SS and BC2_uni_R was performed on all cDNA. Processing in the source paper ran as follows. For normalization, 1 million high-quality reads, each with a distinct molecular identifier, were randomly selected from each sample. Reads with shared molecular identifiers were discarded instead of being binned into consensus sequences. MiTCR, set to a Q25 quality threshold and the strictest error-elimination algorithm, was used for CDR3 identification, clonotype clustering and error correction. A nonparametric unseen species model with Euler transformation was used to estimate a lower bound on total TCR beta diversity. The public reads were reprocessed in TCRdb via fastp at Q25 and MiXCR, keeping in-frame beta chains. When rows share a CDR3 protein, they turn into one entry using the most common DNA and genes. In this record, the V and J calls reflect TCRdb's handling and not the investigators' own analysis. The sample data list roughly 570,000 distinct CDR3 sequences, and approximately 27% of these were observed just once. The top ten hold around 18% of the sample.

The donors were roughly 40 Caucasian individuals from Russia, aged 6 to 90 years, who were systemically healthy. Ten milliliters of peripheral blood were drawn from each donor into EDTA-treated Vacutainer tubes. PBMCs were isolated by Ficoll-Paque density-gradient centrifugation, with at least 6 million obtained per sample. Trizol reagent was used to extract total RNA from the PBMCs, yielding at least 6 micrograms per sample. For every donor, flow cytometry on a PBMC aliquot measured the percentage of naive CD45RAhigh/CD27high T cells. Broad study findings and their caveats: A strong correlation was found between observed TCR beta diversity and the percentage of naive T cells measured by flow cytometry. Because the CMV infection status of the donors was unknown, age-related changes in expanded clonotypes may potentially have been confounded. Compared with the aged group, more naive CD4+ T cells, fewer expanded clones and increased TCR diversity were shown by the long-lived group, suggesting age selection. Total diversity estimates from one million sequenced T cells were considered lower bounds and underestimates. As age increased, observed TCR beta diversity per million T cells dropped in a roughly linear way, and a significant reduction was already evident by age around 41. Since profiling was done on bulk unsorted PBMCs, naive and antigen-experienced compartments could not be conclusively compared.

This TCR was sampled from an older woman in good health. Sequencing was carried out using blood. The rearrangement joined TRBV11-3 to TRBJ2-7; tentative D gene TRBD1, with 6 bases matching. The DNA sequence follows: TGTGCCAGCAGCATCTCCGGGACAAAGAGCTACGAGCAGTACTTC. It encodes CASSISGTKSYEQYF.